A selection of T cell receptor beta chains follows, all from one sample in a study of memory B cells and T cells in multiple sclerosis. Clones were sequenced by immunoSEQ multiplex PCR, and TCRdb holds only the in-frame ones, with some missing. This sample yields 40,000 to 50,000 clones, of which 82% are seen a single time; 1% to 1.3% belongs to the top ten. These receptors have no known antigen. Sequenced: PBMCs from blood kept in culture. Every receptor here comes from a human donor with multiple sclerosis. The CDR3 runs from the conserved cysteine through the conserved F or W. Fields, in order: V gene, D gene, J gene, clone size, CDR3 protein, CDR3 DNA. D genes are given only for firm matches. Rows may omit the clone size; those that give it use once, few, many or a size class.

TRBV7-9	-	TRBJ1-4	-	CASSLRGKGHEKLFF	TGTGCCAGCAGCTTGAGGGGTAAAGGGCATGAAAAACTGTTTTTT
TRBV27	TRBD1	TRBJ1-4	once	CASSSRQGNEKLFF	TGTGCCAGCAGTTCGAGACAGGGGAATGAAAAACTGTTTTTT
TRBV6-6	-	TRBJ1-1	once	CASSYREGNTEAFF	TGTGCCAGCAGTTACAGGGAAGGGAACACTGAAGCTTTCTTT
TRBV5-6	TRBD1	TRBJ1-4	-	CASSWDRREKLFF	TGTGCCAGCAGTTGGGACAGGCGTGAAAAACTGTTTTTT
TRBV14	-	TRBJ1-6	few	CASSQDWGRDSPLHF	TGTGCCAGCAGCCAAGATTGGGGAAGGGATTCACCCCTCCACTTT
TRBV14	-	TRBJ2-7	-	CASSLTYEQYF	TGTGCCAGCAGCCTTACCTACGAGCAGTACTTC
TRBV9	-	TRBJ2-3	once	CASSVADGRHTDTQYF	TGTGCCAGCAGCGTAGCCGACGGGCGGCACACAGATACGCAGTATTTT
TRBV5-5	TRBD1	TRBJ1-2	-	CASSFTDRGYTF	TGTGCCAGCAGCTTTACGGACAGGGGCTACACCTTC
TRBV11-3	-	TRBJ2-1	-	CASSLTLADNEQFF	TGTGCCAGCAGCTTAACCCTAGCCGACAATGAGCAGTTCTTC
TRBV9	TRBD1	TRBJ2-7	-	CASSARDRVYEQYF	TGTGCCAGCAGCGCCCGGGACAGGGTATACGAGCAGTACTTC
TRBV7-9	-	TRBJ1-1	-	CASSLAGGSPNTEAFF	TGTGCCAGCAGCTTAGCTGGGGGCAGCCCAAACACTGAAGCTTTCTTT
TRBV10-3	TRBD1	TRBJ2-2	-	CAIPQGANYPGELFF	TGTGCCATCCCACAGGGGGCTAACTATCCCGGGGAGCTGTTTTTT
TRBV9	TRBD2	TRBJ2-5	-	CASSVGGLAEETQYF	TGTGCCAGCAGCGTAGGGGGACTAGCGGAGGAGACCCAGTACTTC
TRBV7-9	-	TRBJ2-1	-	CASSLGTGSYNEQFF	TGTGCCAGCAGCTTAGGCACAGGGTCCTACAATGAGCAGTTCTTC
TRBV29-1	TRBD1	TRBJ2-1	-	CSVSGTGHYNEQFF	TGCAGCGTTTCCGGGACAGGACACTACAATGAGCAGTTCTTC
TRBV29-1	-	TRBJ1-3	-	CSVGGNSGNTIYF	TGCAGCGTTGGCGGTAACTCTGGAAACACCATATATTTT
TRBV18	-	TRBJ1-4	-	CASSPQEYEKLFF	TGTGCCAGCTCACCACAGGAGTATGAAAAACTGTTTTTT
TRBV11-2	-	TRBJ1-2	-	CASSLNSPYGYTF	TGTGCCAGCAGTTTAAACAGCCCCTATGGCTACACCTTC
TRBV4-1	TRBD2	TRBJ2-7	-	CASSSGLAGSYEQYF	TGCGCCAGCAGCTCGGGACTAGCGGGCTCCTACGAGCAGTACTTC
TRBV4-3	TRBD1	TRBJ1-2	few	CASSQPDRGSGYGYTF	TGCGCCAGCAGCCAACCCGACAGGGGATCTGGCTATGGCTACACCTTC
TRBV6-1	TRBD1	TRBJ1-6	-	CASSPDRGPTPLHF	TGTGCCAGCAGTCCCGACAGGGGGCCTACACCCCTCCACTTT
TRBV2	TRBD1	TRBJ1-1	-	CASSTGTGGAEAFF	TGTGCCAGCAGTACCGGGACAGGGGGGGCTGAAGCTTTCTTT
TRBV5-1	-	TRBJ2-2	-	CASSLEGGRNTGELFF	TGCGCCAGCAGCTTAGAGGGGGGAAGGAACACCGGGGAGCTGTTTTTT
TRBV18	-	TRBJ2-1	few	CASSGDPSLYNEQFF	TGTGCCAGCTCGGGGGATCCGTCCCTTTACAATGAGCAGTTCTTC
TRBV6-1	TRBD1	TRBJ2-5	-	CASRTGGGETQYF	TGTGCCAGCAGGACAGGGGGCGGTGAGACCCAGTACTTC
TRBV7-2	-	TRBJ2-3	-	CASSLQGYRTDTQYF	TGTGCCAGCAGCTTACAGGGCTACCGCACAGATACGCAGTATTTT
TRBV6-5	-	TRBJ2-2	-	CASSYSSGANTGELFF	TGTGCCAGCAGTTACTCGTCGGGAGCGAACACCGGGGAGCTGTTTTTT
TRBV5-6	-	TRBJ2-1	-	CASSPGLPENEQFF	TGTGCCAGCAGCCCTGGTCTTCCGGAGAATGAGCAGTTCTTC